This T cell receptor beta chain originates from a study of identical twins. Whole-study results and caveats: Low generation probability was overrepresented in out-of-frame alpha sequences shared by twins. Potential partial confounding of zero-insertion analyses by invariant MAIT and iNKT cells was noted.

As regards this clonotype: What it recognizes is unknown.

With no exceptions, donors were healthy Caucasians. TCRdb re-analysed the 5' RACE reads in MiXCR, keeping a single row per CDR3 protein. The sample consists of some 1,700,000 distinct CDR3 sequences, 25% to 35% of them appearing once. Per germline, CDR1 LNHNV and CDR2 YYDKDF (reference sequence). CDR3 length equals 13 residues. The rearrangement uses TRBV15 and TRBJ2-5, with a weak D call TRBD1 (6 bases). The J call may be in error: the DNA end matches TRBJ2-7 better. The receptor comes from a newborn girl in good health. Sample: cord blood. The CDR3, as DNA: TGTGCCACCAGCAGAGCAGGGGCGGACGAGCAGTACTTC. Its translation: CATSRAGADEQYF.